This TCR beta chain was documented in a study of chronic HIV infection and antiretroviral therapy (dated by TCRdb to about 2015). Based on the germline V gene, the CDR1 and CDR2 sequences are SGDLS and YYNGEE. Deletion took 0 bases off V and 1 base off J, with a span of 10 bases between the germline ends. The CDR3 starts with the cysteine, ends with the phenylalanine, and has 15 residues. The entry retains the CDR3 DNA only, 45 bases that are in frame from base 1. Comment on this clonotype: Its specific antigen is unknown. The record has no base qualities; no much larger clone is one base away.

Receptor libraries were prepared by 5' RACE. The instrument given in TCRdb is Illumina MiSeq. TCRdb handled the public reads itself, with Q25 trimming in fastp and clone calling in MiXCR, and kept productive beta chains. CDR3 protein duplicates are merged, each entry listing the most common genes and DNA. The sample profile shows more than 40,000 distinct CDR3 sequences; under 20% of them were found once. The leading ten clones occupy approximately 2.5% of the sample. Sequencing was done on a sample of peripheral blood. The rearranged chain carries TRBV9 and TRBJ1-1; no D segment can be confidently identified. The receptor was isolated from an adult who had HIV and had not received antiretroviral therapy, or was an uninfected healthy control (not recorded which). The CDR3 has the sequence CASSVVAEGNTEAFF. Read as DNA, the sequence is TGTGCCAGCAGCGTAGTAGCAGAGGGGAACACTGAAGCTTTCTTT.